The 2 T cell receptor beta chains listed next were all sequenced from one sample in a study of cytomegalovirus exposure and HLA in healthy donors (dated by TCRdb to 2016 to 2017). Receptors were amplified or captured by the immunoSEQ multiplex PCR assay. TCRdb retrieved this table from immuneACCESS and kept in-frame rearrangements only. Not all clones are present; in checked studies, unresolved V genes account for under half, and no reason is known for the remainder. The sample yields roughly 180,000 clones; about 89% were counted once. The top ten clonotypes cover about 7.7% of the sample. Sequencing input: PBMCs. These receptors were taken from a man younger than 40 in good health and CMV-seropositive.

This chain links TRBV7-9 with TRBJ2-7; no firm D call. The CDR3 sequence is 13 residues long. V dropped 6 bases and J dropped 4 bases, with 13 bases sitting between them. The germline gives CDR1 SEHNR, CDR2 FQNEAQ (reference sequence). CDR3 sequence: CASSGLGGYEQYF. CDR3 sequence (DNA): TGTGCCAGCAGTGGTCTGGGTGGGTACGAGCAGTACTTC.

In DNA form, the CDR3 reads TGCGCCAGCAGCTGGAACGACAGGGGGAGGACTGAAGCTTTCTTT. Encoded protein: CASSWNDRGRTEAFF. This chain connects TRBV5-1 to TRBJ1-1; 9 nucleotides align to TRBD1. The CDR3 is 15 amino acids. Germline V gives CDR1 SGHRS, CDR2 YFSETQ. The ends lost 3 bases at V and 5 bases at J; junction bases unmatched: 8.